This is a list of T cell receptor beta chains from one sample in a study of CD8+ T cells in alopecia areata. TCRdb keeps only in-frame clones here, not all; method: immunoSEQ multiplex PCR. Of around 140,000 clones detected, nearly 55% appear once; the ten largest clones hold 15% to 20%. The sequences come from CD8+ T cells sorted from blood, collected at week 4, from a patient treated with tofacitinib. These receptors all come from a human donor with alopecia areata. Both conserved end residues are part of each CDR3. The order of the fields is J gene, D gene, V gene, clone size, CDR3 DNA, CDR3 protein. D genes are given only for firm matches. Clone size appears in some rows only: once, few, many, or a class for an expanded clone.

>TRBJ2-1|.|TRBV29-1|.
TGCAGCGTTGAAGATCCGGACATCGCCATAGTCTACAATGAGCAGTTCTTC
CSVEDPDIAIVYNEQFF
>TRBJ1-1|.|TRBV30|.
TGTGCCTGGGATGGAAACACTGAAGCTTTCTTT
CAWDGNTEAFF
>TRBJ1-2|.|TRBV12-5|.
TGTGCTAGTGGTAATGACGGAGGCTACACCTTC
CASGNDGGYTF
>TRBJ2-2|.|TRBV2|.
TGTGCCAGCAGTGAAGCGGGGCAGGGCCCGCACGGGGAGCTGTTTTTT
CASSEAGQGPHGELFF
>TRBJ2-2|TRBD1|TRBV29-1|.
TGCAGCTCTACCGGGACAGGGGGCGAGGACACCGGGGAGCTGTTTTTT
CSSTGTGGEDTGELFF
>TRBJ1-1|.|TRBV6-5|.
TGTGCCAGCAGTTACTCCGGAGGTTTCACTGAAGCTTTCTTT
CASSYSGGFTEAFF
>TRBJ2-1|TRBD2|TRBV7-8|.
TGTGCCAGCAGCCTACGACTAGCGGGGTTTCTCAATGAGCAGTTCTTC
CASSLRLAGFLNEQFF
>TRBJ2-1|.|TRBV27|.
TGTGCCAGCAGTTTCACCCCGCCCTCCCCTGAGCAGTTCTTC
CASSFTPPSPEQFF
>TRBJ1-5|.|TRBV5-6|few
TGTGCCAGCAGCTTAGGTGCGGGCGGTGGCAATCAGCCCCAGCATTTT
CASSLGAGGGNQPQHF
>TRBJ1-4|.|TRBV5-6|.
TGTGCCAGCAGCCCTGGACGGAATAATGAAAAACTGTTTTTT
CASSPGRNNEKLFF
>TRBJ1-1|.|TRBV6-5|once
TGTGCCAGCAGAACGACAGAGAACACTGAAGCTTTCTTT
CASRTTENTEAFF
>TRBJ2-3|.|TRBV10-3|.
TGTGCCATCAGCTTGGGACTTCTTGCGCCAGATACGCAGTATTTT
CAISLGLLAPDTQYF
>TRBJ1-6|TRBD1|TRBV9|.
TGTGCCAGCAGCGGGGGACAGGCCCATAATTCACCCCTCCACTTT
CASSGGQAHNSPLHF
>TRBJ2-5|TRBD2|TRBV9|.
TGTGCCAGCAGCGTAGATTCGCTGGGAGGGGAGGCCCAGTACTTC
CASSVDSLGGEAQYF
>TRBJ2-6|.|TRBV30|.
TGTGCCGCAGCCGCCGGGGCCAACGTCCTGACTTTC
CAAAAGANVLTF
>TRBJ2-1|TRBD1|TRBV13|once
TGTGCCAGCAGCGCGGAAGACAGGGGGCTTAGTGAGCAGTTCTTC
CASSAEDRGLSEQFF
>TRBJ1-1|.|TRBV19|few
TGTGCCAGTAGTACAGCATACTTTAACACTGAAGCTTTCTTT
CASSTAYFNTEAFF
>TRBJ1-1|.|TRBV29-1|.
TGCAGCGTACCCCCAGGGGCCCGGGGGACGAACACTGAAGCTTTCTTT
CSVPPGARGTNTEAFF
>TRBJ1-4|.|TRBV29-1|.
TGCAGCGTTTCCCGCGATGAAAAACTGTTTTTT
CSVSRDEKLFF
>TRBJ2-1|TRBD1|TRBV9|once
TGTGCCAGCAGCGTATCAGGGGGCGAGGGTGAGCAGTTCTTC
CASSVSGGEGEQFF
>TRBJ2-1|.|TRBV5-1|few
TGCGCCAGCAGCTTGGGTGGTGAGCAGTTCTTC
CASSLGGEQFF
>TRBJ1-2|TRBD1|TRBV2|.
TGTGCCAGCAGTGAAGGACAGGGGGCCCTCTATGGCTACACCTTC
CASSEGQGALYGYTF
>TRBJ2-1|TRBD2|TRBV19|.
TGTGCCAGCCATAGCGGGGGGCCCATTTTGAATGAGCAGTTCTTC
CASHSGGPILNEQFF
>TRBJ2-2|TRBD2|TRBV5-1|few
TGCGCCAGCAGCTCGAAGGGACTAGCGGGTAACACCGGGGAGCTGTTTTTT
CASSSKGLAGNTGELFF
>TRBJ2-5|TRBD1|TRBV11-1|.
TGTGCCAGCACCTGGGACAGGGGAGACGGTCAAGAGACCCAGTACTTC
CASTWDRGDGQETQYF
>TRBJ2-5|.|TRBV9|.
TGTGCCAGCAGCGTAGACGGAAGGGCGGAGACCCAGTACTTC
CASSVDGRAETQYF
>TRBJ1-2|.|TRBV29-1|.
TGCAGCGTTCACGCGGGGGATGGCTACACCTTC
CSVHAGDGYTF
>TRBJ2-7|.|TRBV7-9|.
TGTGCCAGCAGCTTAAGTCCCCAGGGGCGCCCCTACGAGCAGTACTTC
CASSLSPQGRPYEQYF
>TRBJ1-3|TRBD1|TRBV4-1|.
TGCGCCAGCAGCCGCCTCCGGGACAGGGCTGACACCATATATTTT
CASSRLRDRADTIYF
>TRBJ2-6|.|TRBV11-2|.
TGTGCCAGCAGCAAAAACGCCGACCCCTCTGGGGCCAACGTCCTGACTTTC
CASSKNADPSGANVLTF
>TRBJ2-7|.|TRBV6-5|.
TGTGCCAGCAGTTACCCAGGGGCCTACGAGCAGTACTTC
CASSYPGAYEQYF
>TRBJ1-1|.|TRBV5-1|.
TGCGCCAGCAGCTTGGAGGGGCCGACTGAAGCTTTCTTT
CASSLEGPTEAFF
>TRBJ2-3|.|TRBV4-1|.
TGCGCCAGCAGCCAAGTTGGGACATCAGATACGCAGTATTTT
CASSQVGTSDTQYF
>TRBJ1-1|.|TRBV2|few
TGTGCCGTTTTACATGCCTTCAGGTCGGACACTGAAGCTTTCTTT
CAVLHAFRSDTEAFF
>TRBJ1-1|.|TRBV30|.
TGTGCCTGGGGGGTAGGGGTAGAGGCTTTCTTT
CAWGVGVEAFF
>TRBJ2-7|TRBD2|TRBV27|.
TGTGCCAGCAGTCCACTAGCGGGGATCACCTACGAGCAGTACTTC
CASSPLAGITYEQYF
>TRBJ1-1|.|TRBV25-1|once
TGTGCCAGCAGTGAAGGAAACACTGAAGCTTTCTTT
CASSEGNTEAFF
>TRBJ1-2|.|TRBV7-3|.
TGTGCCAGCAGCCCTGGGATAGGCGGCTATGGCTACACCTTC
CASSPGIGGYGYTF
>TRBJ2-7|TRBD1|TRBV7-9|.
TGTGCCAGCAGCTTAGGGACAGGGGGCCTTTTCGAGCAGTACTTC
CASSLGTGGLFEQYF
>TRBJ2-1|TRBD2|TRBV6-4|.
TGTGCCAGCAGTGACTCGACTAGCGGGGGGGCCAATGAGCAGTTCTTC
CASSDSTSGGANEQFF
>TRBJ1-5|.|TRBV27|.
TGTGCCAGCAGTCCGGGGTATAGCAATCAGCCCCAGCATTTT
CASSPGYSNQPQHF
>TRBJ2-1|TRBD2|TRBV7-3|few
TGTGCCAGCAGCTTCTTAGCGGGGGGACTTTACAATGAGCAGTTCTTC
CASSFLAGGLYNEQFF